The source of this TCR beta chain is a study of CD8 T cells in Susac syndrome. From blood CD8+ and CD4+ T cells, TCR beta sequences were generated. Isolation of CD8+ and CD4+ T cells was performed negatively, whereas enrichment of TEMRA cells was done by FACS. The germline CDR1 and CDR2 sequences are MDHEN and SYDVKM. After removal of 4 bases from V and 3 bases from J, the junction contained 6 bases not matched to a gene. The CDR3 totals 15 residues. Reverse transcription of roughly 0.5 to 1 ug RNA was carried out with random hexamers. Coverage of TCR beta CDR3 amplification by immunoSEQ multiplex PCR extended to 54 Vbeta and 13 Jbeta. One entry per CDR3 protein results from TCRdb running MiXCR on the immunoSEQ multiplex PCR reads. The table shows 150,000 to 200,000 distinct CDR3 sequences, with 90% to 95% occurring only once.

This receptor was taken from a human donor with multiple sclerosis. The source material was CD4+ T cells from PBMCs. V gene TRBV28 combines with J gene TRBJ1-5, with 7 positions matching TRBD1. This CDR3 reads CASSSPDRDNQPQHF. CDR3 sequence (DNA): TGTGCCAGCAGTTCACCAGACAGGGACAATCAGCCCCAGCATTTT.